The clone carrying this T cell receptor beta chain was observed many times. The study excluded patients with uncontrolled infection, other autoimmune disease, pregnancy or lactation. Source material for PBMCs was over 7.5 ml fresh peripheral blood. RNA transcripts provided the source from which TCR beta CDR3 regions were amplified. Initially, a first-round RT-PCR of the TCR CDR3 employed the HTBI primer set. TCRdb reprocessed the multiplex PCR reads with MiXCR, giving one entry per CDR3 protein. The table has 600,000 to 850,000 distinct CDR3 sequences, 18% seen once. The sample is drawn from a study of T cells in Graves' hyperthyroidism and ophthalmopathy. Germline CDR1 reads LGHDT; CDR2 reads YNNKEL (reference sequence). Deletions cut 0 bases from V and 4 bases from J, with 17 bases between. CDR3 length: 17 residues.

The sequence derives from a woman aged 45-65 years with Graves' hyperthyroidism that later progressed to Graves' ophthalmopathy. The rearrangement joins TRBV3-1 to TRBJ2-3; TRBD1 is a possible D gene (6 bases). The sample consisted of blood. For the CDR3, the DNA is TGTGCCAGCAGCCAAGATAGAAGGGGGTGGGCCCCAGATACGCAGTATTTT. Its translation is CASSQDRRGWAPDTQYF.